These 32 T cell receptor beta chains were sequenced from one sample in a study of immune cell composition in non-small cell lung cancer (dated by TCRdb to the late 2010s). Library prep was done by the immunoSEQ multiplex PCR assay. Held by TCRdb, this immuneACCESS table contains in-frame sequences only and omits some clones. Under half of the omission traces to an unresolved V gene where checked; the cause of the rest is unknown. The sample table shows 4,000 to 5,500 clones, and about 80% are seen once. Clones ranked in the top ten supply roughly 12% of the sample. Sequencing input: lung tumor tissue. All receptors derive from a human donor with non-small cell lung cancer.

The chain is built from TRBV7-9 and TRBJ2-5; 7 bases fit TRBD2. The germline V gene encodes CDR1 SEHNR and CDR2 FQNEAQ (reference sequence). V shed 8 bases and J 5 bases; nucleotides not matched to a gene: 5. CDR3 length: 12 residues. The CDR3 spells CASGTNYETQYF. DNA of the CDR3: TGTGCCAGCGGGACTAACTACGAGACCCAGTACTTC.

V and J are TRBV6-1 and TRBJ2-3; 7 nucleotides match TRBD2. V lost 5 bases and J lost 4; bases outside the gene matches: 6. Per germline, CDR1 MNHNS and CDR2 SASEGT. CDR3 length: 14 residues. DNA for the CDR3: TGTGCCAGCAGTAATGGGGGAGGGCCAGATACGCAGTATTTT. Amino acid sequence: CASSNGGGPDTQYF.

This sequence joins TRBV29-1 and TRBJ1-2; 8 bases match TRBD1. With 6 bases clipped from V and 4 bases from J, the junction kept 4 bases outside the gene matches. The CDR3 has 12 residues. Germline CDR1 SQVTM, CDR2 ANQGSEA. CDR3 region: CSVGDRTYGYTF. The CDR3 DNA follows: TGCAGCGTGGGGGACAGGACCTATGGCTACACCTTC.

CDR3 in DNA: TGTGCTAGTGGTACGCCTTCTGCCCTGGGACTGAAGGGGTATGGCTACACCTTC. Its protein product is CASGTPSALGLKGYGYTF. The J gene is TRBJ1-2, the V gene TRBV12-5, with D possibly being TRBD1 (5 bases). This CDR3 has 18 amino acids. Germline-derived CDR1 and CDR2 are LGHNT and FRNRAP. Between the trimmed V and J ends, which lost 5 bases and 5 bases, there was a span of 27 bases.

This chain uses TRBV6-1 with TRBJ2-2; possibly TRBD1 or TRBD2 for D (6 bases each). Germline V gene data show CDR1 as MNHNS and CDR2 as SASEGT. V shed 6 bases and J shed 3 bases, with 14 bases lying between them. The CDR3 totals 15 residues. CDR3 in DNA: TGTGCCAGCAGCCCTACAGGGACTCACACCGGGGAGCTGTTTTTT. Translated, it gives CASSPTGTHTGELFF.

V usage is TRBV12-2 and J usage is TRBJ2-1; the D call TRBD1 from the table was never checked on the DNA. TRBV12-2 is classified as a pseudogene. The length of the CDR3 is 16 residues. This CDR3 reads CASRFRVQGDKNEQFF. The CDR3 DNA reads TGTGCAAGTCGCTTTAGGGTACAGGGAGATAAAAATGAGCAGTTCTTC.

The J gene is TRBJ1-1, the V gene TRBV6-1; D is possibly TRBD1 (5 bases). The CDR3 loop spans 16 amino acids. V lost 2 bases and J lost 1, with 14 bases in between. The V gene's germline CDR1 is MNHNS and CDR2 SASEGT. The CDR3, as DNA: TGTGCCAGCAGTGAATGGGGCTCGACGGCGAACACTGAAGCTTTCTTT. It codes for CASSEWGSTANTEAFF.

The genes are TRBV6-4 and TRBJ1-5; D may be TRBD1 (6 bases). CDR3 length equals 16 residues. Per germline, CDR1 MRHNA and CDR2 SNTAGT. Trimming removed 2 bases at V and 6 bases at J, with 17 bases between. The CDR3 reads CASSDGGREIGQPQHF. The CDR3 region has the DNA TGTGCCAGCAGTGACGGGGGCAGGGAAATAGGTCAGCCCCAGCATTTT.

This sequence joins TRBV28 and TRBJ1-3; 7 positions match TRBD1. This CDR3 contains 15 residues. Germline assignment: CDR1 MDHEN and CDR2 SYDVKM. Germline trimming cut 3 bases from V and 6 bases from J; bases unmatched to any gene: 8. This CDR3 is CASSFTGDISNTIYF. The CDR3 DNA reads as TGTGCCAGCAGTTTCACAGGGGATATATCAAACACCATATATTTT.

V gene TRBV6-4 combines with J gene TRBJ1-1, with D uncertain. V shed 2 bases and J shed 1 base, with 5 bases lying between them. This CDR3 comprises 13 residues. Germline V lookup: CDR1 MRHNA, CDR2 SNTAGT. CDR3 residues: CASSDRPNTEAFF. The CDR3 DNA follows: TGTGCCAGCAGTGACCGGCCGAACACTGAAGCTTTCTTT.

The V gene is TRBV5-4, the J gene TRBJ2-1; 7 positions match TRBD2. Per germline, CDR1 SGHNT and CDR2 YYREEE (reference sequence). This CDR3 comprises 15 residues. Unmatched junction bases numbered 2, after V lost 2 bases and J lost 0 bases. The CDR3 nucleotides are TGTGCCAGCAGCTTTGGGACTACCTCCTACAATGAGCAGTTCTTC. It encodes CASSFGTTSYNEQFF.

The gene calls are TRBV4-2 and TRBJ2-3, with D possibly TRBD2 on 5 matching bases. Trimming took 5 bases from V and 4 from J, leaving 13 bases between them. Germline V gene lookup returns CDR1 LGHNA and CDR2 YNFKEQ. The CDR3 totals 14 residues. In DNA form, the CDR3 reads TGTGCCAGCAGCTTGGCCGGGAACCCAGATACGCAGTATTTT. This gives the protein CASSLAGNPDTQYF.

The CDR3 region is CASSLIWGAGNTDTQYF. The DNA of the CDR3 is TGTGCCAGCAGCTTAATTTGGGGAGCGGGGAACACAGATACGCAGTATTTT. This chain joins TRBV7-2 and TRBJ2-3, with 7 bases lining up with TRBD2. Germline CDR1 SGHTA, CDR2 FQGNSA. V lost 2 bases and J lost 2; bases outside the gene matches: 10. The CDR3 has 17 residues.

As concerns this clone: Other DNA variants within this sample encode the same CDR3. The chain uses TRBV7-2 and TRBJ2-5, with 8 positions matching TRBD1. Trimming removed 4 bases from V and 3 bases from J; junction bases left unmatched: 4. This CDR3 spans 14 amino acids. Germline V gene lookup returns CDR1 SGHTA and CDR2 FQGNSA. The CDR3, as DNA: TGTGCCAGCAGCTCGAACAGGGGGAAAGAGACCCAGTACTTC. Translated: CASSSNRGKETQYF.

This clone has a single count. This sequence joins TRBV6-4 and TRBJ2-2, with D perhaps TRBD1 (6 bases). There are 12 residues in the CDR3. The germline gives CDR1 MRHNA, CDR2 SNTAGT. The V end was cut by 7 bases, the J end by 6 bases, with 9 bases between. CDR3 loop: CASKGVAGELFF. The CDR3 region has the DNA TGTGCCAGCAAGGGGGTCGCCGGGGAGCTGTTTTTT.

The J gene is TRBJ2-2, the V gene TRBV6-5; D perhaps matches TRBD1 (6 bases). The CDR3 consists of 14 residues. Germline V gene lookup returns CDR1 MNHEY and CDR2 SVGAGI. V lost 4 bases, J lost 6 bases, and 12 bases lay in between. For the CDR3, the DNA is TGTGCCAGCAGTTGGGGGCAAGGTGCCGGGGAGCTGTTTTTT. It translates to CASSWGQGAGELFF.

The V gene is TRBV6-5, the J gene TRBJ2-1; D remains ambiguous. This CDR3 comprises 14 residues. Between the trimmed V and J ends, which lost 4 bases and 8 bases, there was a span of 15 bases. CDR1 MNHEY and CDR2 SVGAGI come from the germline V gene. The CDR3 region is CASSSARPTDEQFF. CDR3 DNA sequence: TGTGCCAGCAGTTCCGCAAGACCGACGGATGAGCAGTTCTTC.

CDR3 in amino acids: CAISEGVETQYF. CDR3 DNA: TGTGCCATCAGTGAAGGGGTGGAGACCCAGTACTTC. V gene TRBV10-3 combines with J gene TRBJ2-5, with D possibly matching TRBD1 (5 bases). The germline CDR1 and CDR2 sequences are ENHRY and SYGVKD. The V end lost 3 bases, the J end lost 5 bases, and 7 bases lay between the germline ends. The CDR3 spans 12 residues.

J is TRBJ2-7 and V is TRBV5-1; 8 bases fit TRBD1. V gave up 3 bases and J gave up 3 bases; unmatched junction bases: 5. Germline CDR1 reads SGHRS; CDR2 reads YFSETQ. The CDR3 is made up of 14 amino acids. The DNA for the CDR3 is TGCGCCAGCAGCTCGCGACAGGGGAGCTACGAGCAGTACTTC. It translates to CASSSRQGSYEQYF.

This clone showed up just once. The genes are TRBV6-1 and TRBJ1-4; 10 bases fit TRBD1. CDR3 size: 14 residues. In germline, CDR1 is MNHNS, CDR2 SASEGT. The V segment lost 7 bases and the J segment 5 bases; nucleotides outside the gene matches: 4. The CDR3 here is CASTGQGGNEKLFF. CDR3 coding DNA: TGTGCCAGCACTGGACAGGGGGGAAATGAAAAACTGTTTTTT.

This rearrangement joins TRBV9 to TRBJ2-3; D could derive from TRBD1 or TRBD2 (5 bases each). Between the trimmed V and J ends, which lost 3 bases and 4 bases, there was a span of 15 bases. CDR1 is SGDLS, CDR2 YYNGEE, per germline. This CDR3 has 15 residues. CDR3 sequence: CASSESGRGADTQYF. CDR3 nucleotides: TGTGCCAGCAGCGAGAGCGGAAGGGGCGCAGATACGCAGTATTTT.

The chain carries TRBV9 and TRBJ1-3; no clear D. The CDR3 consists of 14 residues. The V and J ends lost 3 bases and 4 bases respectively, with 11 bases between them. CDR1 is SGDLS and CDR2 is YYNGEE in the germline V gene. In DNA, the CDR3 is TGTGCCAGCAGCGCAGATTCGGGAGGAAACACCATATATTTT. Protein sequence: CASSADSGGNTIYF.

The chain combines TRBV4-3 with TRBJ1-4; no definite D call. The CDR3 sequence is 13 residues long. Trimming removed 1 base from V and 13 bases from J, with 13 bases in between. Germline V lookup: CDR1 LGHNA, CDR2 YSLEER. In nucleotides, the CDR3 is TGCGCCAGCAGCCAAGGTTTAGCCGGGAGACTGTTTTTT. As protein: CASSQGLAGRLFF.

The V call is TRBV29-1, the J call TRBJ2-3; a weak D match, TRBD2 (6 bases). Germline lookup yields CDR1 SQVTM and CDR2 ANQGSEA. The CDR3 runs to 14 residues. The V and J ends lost 3 bases and 2 bases respectively, with 12 bases between them. The CDR3 loop reads CSVEPMGLTDTQYF. The CDR3 DNA reads TGCAGCGTTGAGCCTATGGGACTCACAGATACGCAGTATTTT.

This clone is a singleton in its sample. Here the CDR3 omits its conserved ending phenylalanine or tryptophan, so a read error is the likely source. The chain joins TRBV15 to TRBJ1-2, with D perhaps TRBD1 (5 bases). The CDR3 contains 14 residues. V lost 3 bases and J lost 3, with 11 bases in between. Germline V gene sequence: CDR1 LNHNV, CDR2 YYDKDF (reference sequence). This chain's CDR3 is CATSRLRGDYGYTL. In DNA, the CDR3 is TGTGCCACCAGCAGGCTGAGAGGGGACTATGGCTACACCCTC.

The V call is TRBV11-2, the J call TRBJ1-6; D remains unclear. In germline, CDR1 is SGHAT, CDR2 FQNNGV. Trimming left V 4 bases short and J 5 bases short, with 9 bases between. There are 14 residues in the CDR3. CDR3 sequence reads: CASSSWADNSPLHF. In nucleotides, the CDR3 is TGTGCCAGCAGCTCGTGGGCGGATAATTCACCCCTCCACTTT. Variable domain in full (rest from reference TRBV11-2 and TRBJ1-6): EAGVAQSPRYKIIEKRQSVAFWCNPISGHATLYWYQQILGQGPKLLIQFQNNGVVDDSQLPKDRFSAERLKGVDSTLKIQPAKLEDSAVYLCASSSWADNSPLHFGNGTRLTVT.

The rearrangement joins TRBV4-1 to TRBJ2-1; no firm D call. Germline CDR1 and CDR2: MGHRA and YSYEKL. There are 15 residues in the CDR3. V gave up 4 bases and J gave up 1 base, with 11 bases separating them. CDR3 sequence: CASSLDPWSYNEQFF. DNA of the CDR3: TGCGCCAGCAGCCTCGACCCCTGGTCCTACAATGAGCAGTTCTTC.

The J gene is TRBJ1-2, the V gene TRBV6-5; the match to TRBD1 covers 9 bases. CDR1 is MNHEY, CDR2 SVGAGI, per germline. V shed 6 bases, J shed 8 bases, and the junction held 10 bases outside the gene matches. This CDR3 comprises 14 residues. CDR3 DNA sequence: TGTGCCAGCAGATTTCTTGGACAGGGGCACGGCTACACCTTC. Its protein product is CASRFLGQGHGYTF.

This sequence joins TRBV5-1 and TRBJ2-5, with TRBD2 identical over 9 bases. The CDR3 runs to 13 residues. Trimming took 2 bases from V and 5 from J; bases not matched to a gene: 1. Germline CDR1 and CDR2: SGHRS and YFSETQ. The DNA for the CDR3 is TGCGCCAGCAGCTTCGCGGGGGGGGAGACCCAGTACTTC. Residues: CASSFAGGETQYF. Filled out from reference TRBV5-1 and TRBJ2-5, the complete variable domain reads KAGVTQTPRYLIKTRGQQVTLSCSPISGHRSVSWYQQTPGQGLQFLFEYFSETQRNKGNFPGRFSGRQFSNSRSEMNVSTLELGDSALYLCASSFAGGETQYFGPGTRLLVL.

J is TRBJ2-2 and V is TRBV5-4; either TRBD1 or TRBD2 may supply D (5 bases each). Germline CDR1 and CDR2: SGHNT and YYREEE (reference sequence). This CDR3 region has 15 residues. V lost 2 bases to trimming and J lost 1 base, with 9 bases between them. In DNA, the CDR3 is TGTGCCAGCAGCTTAGAGGGGAGGAACACCGGGGAGCTGTTTTTT. Translation gives CASSLEGRNTGELFF.

This clone was seen once. The chain combines TRBV13 with TRBJ1-4; TRBD1 matches 9 bases. The germline V gene has CDR1 PRHDT and CDR2 FYEKMQ (reference sequence). Unmatched junction bases numbered 10, after V lost 5 bases and J lost 0 bases. This CDR3 comprises 18 residues. CDR3 amino acids: CASSEGQGYIATNEKLFF. CDR3 in DNA: TGTGCCAGCAGCGAGGGACAGGGCTATATTGCAACTAATGAAAAACTGTTTTTT.

The chain couples TRBV10-3 to TRBJ1-5, with D perhaps TRBD1 (5 bases). Trimming removed 5 bases from V and 3 bases from J, with 20 bases in between. The germline V gene encodes CDR1 ENHRY and CDR2 SYGVKD. There are 17 residues in the CDR3. CDR3: CAISQGRNPGDNQPQHF. The CDR3 DNA follows: TGTGCCATCAGTCAGGGCCGCAACCCGGGGGACAATCAGCCCCAGCATTTT.